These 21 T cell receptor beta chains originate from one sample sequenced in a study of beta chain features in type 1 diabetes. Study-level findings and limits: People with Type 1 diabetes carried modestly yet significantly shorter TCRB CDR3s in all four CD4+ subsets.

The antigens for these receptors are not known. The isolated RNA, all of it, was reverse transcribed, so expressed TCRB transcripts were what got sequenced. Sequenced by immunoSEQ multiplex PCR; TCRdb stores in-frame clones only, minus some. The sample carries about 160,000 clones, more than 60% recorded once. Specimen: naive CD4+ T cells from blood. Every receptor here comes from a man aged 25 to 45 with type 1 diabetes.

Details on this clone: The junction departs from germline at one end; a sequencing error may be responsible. The DNA for the CDR3 is TGTGCCAGCAGCCTAGCGTCTAGCACAGATACGCAGTATTTT. Its translation: CASSLASSTDTQYF. The chain combines TRBV7-9 with TRBJ2-3, with D tentatively TRBD2 (6 bases). This CDR3 is 14 amino acids long. CDR1 and CDR2 (germline): SEHNR, FQNEAQ (reference sequence).

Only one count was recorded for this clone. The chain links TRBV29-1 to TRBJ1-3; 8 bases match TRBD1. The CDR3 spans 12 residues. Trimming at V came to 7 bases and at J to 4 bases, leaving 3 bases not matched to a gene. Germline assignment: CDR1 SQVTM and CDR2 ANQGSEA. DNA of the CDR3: TGCAGCGCGACAGGGGAAGGAAACACCATATATTTT. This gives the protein CSATGEGNTIYF.

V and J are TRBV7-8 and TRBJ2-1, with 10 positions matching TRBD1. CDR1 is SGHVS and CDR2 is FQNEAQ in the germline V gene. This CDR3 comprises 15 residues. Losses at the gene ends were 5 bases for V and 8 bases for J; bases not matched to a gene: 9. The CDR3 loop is CASSTPGQGIDEQFF. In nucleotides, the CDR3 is TGTGCCAGCAGCACACCGGGACAGGGGATTGATGAGCAGTTCTTC.

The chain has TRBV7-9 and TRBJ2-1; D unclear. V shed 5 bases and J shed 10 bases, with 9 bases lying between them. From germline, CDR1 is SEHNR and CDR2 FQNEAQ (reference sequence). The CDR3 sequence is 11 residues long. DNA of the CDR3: TGTGCCAGCAGCACCTCGCGGGAGCAGTTCTTC. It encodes CASSTSREQFF.

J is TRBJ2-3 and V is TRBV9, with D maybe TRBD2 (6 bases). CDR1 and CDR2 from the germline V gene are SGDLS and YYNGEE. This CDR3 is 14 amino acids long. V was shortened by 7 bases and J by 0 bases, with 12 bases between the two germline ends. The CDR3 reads CASGAGTSTDTQYF. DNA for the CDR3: TGTGCCAGCGGAGCCGGGACTAGCACAGATACGCAGTATTTT.

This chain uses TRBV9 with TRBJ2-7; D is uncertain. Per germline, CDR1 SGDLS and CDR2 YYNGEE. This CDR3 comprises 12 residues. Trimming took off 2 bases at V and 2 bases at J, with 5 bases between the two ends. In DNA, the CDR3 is TGTGCCAGCAGCGTCGATACCTACGAGCAGTACTTC. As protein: CASSVDTYEQYF.

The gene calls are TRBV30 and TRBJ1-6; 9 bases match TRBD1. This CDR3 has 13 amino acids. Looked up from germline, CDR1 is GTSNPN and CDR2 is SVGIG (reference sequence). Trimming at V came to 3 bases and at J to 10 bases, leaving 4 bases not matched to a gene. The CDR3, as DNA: TGTGCCTGGAGCACGACAGGGGGATCACCCCTCCACTTT. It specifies CAWSTTGGSPLHF.

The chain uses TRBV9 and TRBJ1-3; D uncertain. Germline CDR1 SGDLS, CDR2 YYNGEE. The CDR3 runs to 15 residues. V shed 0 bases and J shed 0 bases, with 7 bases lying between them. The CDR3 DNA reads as TGTGCCAGCAGCGTAGACGTAGGCTCTGGAAACACCATATATTTT. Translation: CASSVDVGSGNTIYF.

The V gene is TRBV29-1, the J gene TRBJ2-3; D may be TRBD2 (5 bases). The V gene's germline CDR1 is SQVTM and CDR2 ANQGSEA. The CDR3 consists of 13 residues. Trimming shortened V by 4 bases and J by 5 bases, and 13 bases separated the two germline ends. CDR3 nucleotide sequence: TGCAGCGTTGCGTTCGCAGCGGTAGATACGCAGTATTTT. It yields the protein CSVAFAAVDTQYF.

The CDR3 region has the DNA TGCAGCGTTGTCCCACAGGGTGGAGAAAAACTGTTTTTT. This encodes CSVVPQGGEKLFF. This chain uses TRBV29-1 with TRBJ1-4, with a possible D match to TRBD1 (6 bases). CDR1 SQVTM and CDR2 ANQGSEA come from the germline V gene. V was clipped by 4 bases and J by 8 bases, with 14 bases between them. The CDR3 is 13 residues long.

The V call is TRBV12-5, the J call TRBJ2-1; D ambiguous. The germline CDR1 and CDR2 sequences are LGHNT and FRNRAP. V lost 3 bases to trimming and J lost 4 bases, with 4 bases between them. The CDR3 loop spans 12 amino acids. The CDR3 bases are TGTGCTAGTGGTTTCGAGTACAATGAGCAGTTCTTC. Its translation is CASGFEYNEQFF.

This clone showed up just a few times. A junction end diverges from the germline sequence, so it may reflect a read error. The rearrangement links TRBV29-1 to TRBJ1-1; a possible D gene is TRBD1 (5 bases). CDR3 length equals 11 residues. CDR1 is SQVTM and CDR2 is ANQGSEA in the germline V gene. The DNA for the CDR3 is TGCAGCGTGGCAATGGAGCTCTCAGGGCTCTTT. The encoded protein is CSVAMELSGLF.

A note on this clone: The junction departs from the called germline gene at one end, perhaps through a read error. For the CDR3, the DNA is TGTGCCAGCAGCCTAGAGCTAGCGGGGGGACCTTGGACCCAGTACTTC. Its translation is CASSLELAGGPWTQYF. The chain recombines TRBV11-2 with TRBJ2-5; TRBD2 agrees at 11 bases. This CDR3 contains 16 residues. The germline CDR1 and CDR2 sequences are SGHAT and FQNNGV.

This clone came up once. The CDR3 DNA reads as TGTGCCAGCAGCTCCGCCAAGCGGGGGAACACTGAAGCTTTCTTT. Translated: CASSSAKRGNTEAFF. The chain combines TRBV7-2 with TRBJ1-1; no reliable D call. Germline V gives CDR1 SGHTA, CDR2 FQGNSA. This CDR3 contains 15 residues. V shed 4 bases and J shed 1 base, with 13 bases lying between them.

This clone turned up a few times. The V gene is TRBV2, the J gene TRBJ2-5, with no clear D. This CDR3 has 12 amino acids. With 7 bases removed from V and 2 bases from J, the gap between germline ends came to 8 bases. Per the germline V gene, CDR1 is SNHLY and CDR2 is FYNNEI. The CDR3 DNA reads TGTGCCAGCATGGGCAGTCAAGAGACCCAGTACTTC. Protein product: CASMGSQETQYF.

In nucleotides, the CDR3 is TGTGCCAGCAGTGATAGTACTAGAAGTGACCAAGAGACCCAGTACTTC. This sequence encodes CASSDSTRSDQETQYF. The V call is TRBV25-1, the J call TRBJ2-5; D is perhaps TRBD2 (5 bases). CDR3 length: 16 residues. Germline CDR1 is MGHDK and CDR2 is SYGVNS. Trimming removed 3 bases at V and 0 bases at J, with 14 bases between.

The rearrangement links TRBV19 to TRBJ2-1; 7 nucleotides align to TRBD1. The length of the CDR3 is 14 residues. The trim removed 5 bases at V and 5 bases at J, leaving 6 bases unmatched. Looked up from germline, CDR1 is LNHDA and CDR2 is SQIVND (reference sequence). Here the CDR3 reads CASSDRAFHNEQFF. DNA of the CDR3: TGTGCCAGTAGTGACAGGGCTTTCCACAATGAGCAGTTCTTC.

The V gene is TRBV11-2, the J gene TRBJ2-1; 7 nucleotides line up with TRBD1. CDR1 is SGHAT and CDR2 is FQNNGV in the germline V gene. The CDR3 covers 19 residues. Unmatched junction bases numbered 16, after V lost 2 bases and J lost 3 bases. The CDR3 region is CASSLTAARGQVNYNEQFF. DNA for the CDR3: TGTGCCAGCAGCTTAACAGCGGCCCGAGGACAGGTCAACTACAATGAGCAGTTCTTC.

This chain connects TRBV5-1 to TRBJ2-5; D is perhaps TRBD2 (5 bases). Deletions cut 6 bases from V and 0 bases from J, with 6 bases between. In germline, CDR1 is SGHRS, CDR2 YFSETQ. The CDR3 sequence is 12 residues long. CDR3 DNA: TGCGCCAGCACCGGGGACCAAGAGACCCAGTACTTC. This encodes CASTGDQETQYF.

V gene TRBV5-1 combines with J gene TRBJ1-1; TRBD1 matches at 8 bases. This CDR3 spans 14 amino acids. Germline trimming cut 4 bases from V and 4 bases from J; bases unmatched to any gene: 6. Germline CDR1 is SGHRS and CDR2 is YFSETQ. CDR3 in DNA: TGCGCCAGCAGCGGACAGGGAGTTTCCACTGAAGCTTTCTTT. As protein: CASSGQGVSTEAFF.

CDR3 region: CASSLYGTGNQETQYF. In nucleotides, the CDR3 is TGTGCCAGCAGCTTATACGGTACAGGGAACCAAGAGACCCAGTACTTC. The V call is TRBV7-2, the J call TRBJ2-5; a possible D gene is TRBD1 (6 bases). V was cut by 2 bases and J by 0 bases, with 13 bases left in between. Germline CDR1 reads SGHTA; CDR2 reads FQGNSA. The CDR3 is made up of 16 amino acids.